These 28 T cell receptor beta chains originate from one sample sequenced in a study of T cells in Graves' hyperthyroidism and ophthalmopathy. RNA transcripts gave rise to amplified TCR beta CDR3 regions. The HTBI primer set served for first-round RT-PCR of the TCR CDR3. TCRdb recomputed calls from the multiplex PCR reads with MiXCR, one row per CDR3 protein. Of 660,000 or so distinct CDR3 sequences in the sample, about a fifth were seen once. Sequencing used blood. These TCRs come from a man aged 25 to 45 with Graves' ophthalmopathy.

V is TRBV20-1 and J is TRBJ2-1; 7 bases map to TRBD2. Germline V CDR1 and CDR2: DFQATT, SNEGSKA (reference sequence). The CDR3 is made up of 16 amino acids. V lost 6 bases, J lost 8 bases, and 19 bases stayed unmatched. CDR3 sequence: CSADSYGGGLSDEQFF. The CDR3 DNA follows: TGCAGTGCCGACTCCTATGGGGGAGGGCTCTCCGATGAGCAGTTCTTC.

This clonotype has ten or more counts. The genes are TRBV7-8 and TRBJ2-5; unclear D gene. The CDR3 length is 15 residues. CDR1 SGHVS and CDR2 FQNEAQ come from the germline V gene. Trimming left V 5 bases short and J 4 bases short, with 17 bases between. CDR3 coding DNA: TGTGCCAGCAGCCGCAAGGTTTGGGATTCAGAGACCCAGTACTTC. This codes for CASSRKVWDSETQYF. Full variable domain (outside the CDR3, taken from reference TRBV7-8 and TRBJ2-5): GAGVSQSPRYKVAKRGQDVALRCDPISGHVSLFWYQQALGQGPEFLTYFQNEAQLDKSGLPSDRFFAERPEGSVSTLKIQRTQQEDSAVYLCASSRKVWDSETQYFGPGTRLLVL.

This clonotype showed up many times. In nucleotides, the CDR3 is TGTGCCAGCACCGAGGGGGGGGGAAGCTACGAGCAGTACTTC. It is translated as CASTEGGGSYEQYF. The J gene is TRBJ2-7, the V gene TRBV12-3 or TRBV12-4; D is possibly TRBD2 (7 bases). Trimming pared 7 bases from V and 3 bases from J, leaving 16 bases between. This CDR3 region has 14 residues.

The chain uses TRBV2 and TRBJ1-4; D unresolved. V shed 1 base and J shed 3 bases, with 9 bases lying between them. From germline, CDR1 is SNHLY and CDR2 FYNNEI. The CDR3 spans 15 residues. CDR3 sequence reads: CASSEDSASNEKLFF. CDR3 in DNA: TGTGCCAGCAGTGAAGATTCCGCGTCTAATGAAAAACTGTTTTTT.

This clonotype was detected many times. This chain joins TRBV18 and TRBJ2-5; D not certain. CDR1 and CDR2 from the germline V gene are KGHSH and LQKENI. The CDR3 runs to 11 residues. Trimming removed 3 bases at V and 5 bases at J, with 4 bases between. The CDR3 nucleotides are TGTGCCAGCTCACCGATGGAGACCCAGTACTTC. This translates into CASSPMETQYF.

The V gene is TRBV9, the J gene TRBJ1-3; perhaps TRBD1 as D (5 bases). Trimming left V 4 bases short and J 0 bases short, with 14 bases between. The CDR3 has 16 residues. From germline, CDR1 is SGDLS and CDR2 YYNGEE. In DNA, the CDR3 is TGTGCCAGCAGCCCCCGAGTTAGGGGCTCTGGAAACACCATATATTTT. Its translation: CASSPRVRGSGNTIYF. The full variable domain, completed using reference TRBV9 and TRBJ1-3, is DSGVTQTPKHLITATGQRVTLRCSPRSGDLSVYWYQQSLDQGLQFLIQYYNGEERAKGNILERFSAQQFPDLHSELNLSSLELGDSALYFCASSPRVRGSGNTIYFGEGSWLTVV.

This clonotype has a count of ten or more. The chain combines TRBV12-3 or TRBV12-4 with TRBJ1-1, with D maybe TRBD1 (5 bases). The V gene lost 6 bases and the J gene lost 5 bases, with 13 bases spanning the gap. The CDR3 has 13 residues. CDR3 residues: CASRDLGATEAFF. DNA of the CDR3: TGTGCCAGCAGAGACCTTGGGGCTACTGAAGCTTTCTTT.

This chain uses TRBV7-2 with TRBJ1-2; 8 bases line up with TRBD1. Germline V gives CDR1 SGHTA, CDR2 FQGNSA. The junction had 14 bases not matched to a gene; V was cut back by 3 bases and J by 5 bases. The CDR3 runs 17 residues. CDR3 in DNA: TGTGCCAGCAGCTTTGGACAGGGCATACCCACTCTTTATGGCTACACCTTC. It codes for CASSFGQGIPTLYGYTF.

The chain carries TRBV7-9 and TRBJ2-5, with D maybe TRBD2 (6 bases). CDR3 size: 15 residues. The V end lost 5 bases, the J end lost 5 bases, and 18 bases lay between the germline ends. Germline V CDR1 and CDR2: SEHNR, FQNEAQ (reference sequence). Here the CDR3 DNA reads TGTGCCAGCAGCCCGAGGGGAGGTGGCAAGGAGACCCAGTACTTC. It encodes CASSPRGGGKETQYF.

The genes are TRBV27 and TRBJ2-4, with TRBD2 matching 16 bases. V dropped 3 bases and J dropped 9; count of bases not matched to a gene: 20. The CDR3 spans 21 residues. Germline values: CDR1 MNHEY, CDR2 SMNVEV (reference sequence). As DNA, the CDR3 is TGTGCCAGCAGTTTGGGTGATTCCGATGGGACTAGCGGGAGGGGGATGGGCATTCAGTACTTC. It codes for CASSLGDSDGTSGRGMGIQYF.

This clonotype showed up many times. V usage is TRBV5-1 and J usage is TRBJ2-7, with D tentatively TRBD1 or TRBD2 (5 bases each). Per the germline V gene, CDR1 is SGHRS and CDR2 is YFSETQ. The CDR3 has 16 residues. V gave up 3 bases and J gave up 2 bases, with 18 bases separating them. The chain's CDR3 is CASSSQPGTDTYEQYF. The CDR3 region has the DNA TGCGCCAGCAGCTCACAACCCGGGACCGACACCTACGAGCAGTACTTC.

The rearrangement links TRBV6-5 to TRBJ1-5; D not resolved. V was clipped by 2 bases and J by 3 bases, with 8 bases between them. The CDR3 is 14 amino acids. The germline gives CDR1 MNHEY, CDR2 SVGAGI. This chain's CDR3 is CASSYMGNNQPQHF. CDR3 bases: TGTGCCAGCAGTTACATGGGCAACAATCAGCCCCAGCATTTT.

The V and J genes are TRBV18 and TRBJ1-4; 10 bases align to TRBD1. CDR3 size: 17 residues. Germline assignment: CDR1 KGHSH and CDR2 LQKENI. J lost 6 bases, V lost 0 bases, and 7 bases had no gene match. The CDR3 spells CASSPPTGGGSDEKLFF. CDR3 nucleotides: TGTGCCAGCTCACCACCGACAGGGGGCGGTTCGGATGAAAAACTGTTTTTT.

The V call is TRBV7-9, the J call TRBJ2-3, with D unresolved. V was trimmed by 1 base and J by 10 bases, leaving 12 bases between them. The CDR3 totals 13 residues. The germline V gene has CDR1 SEHNR and CDR2 FQNEAQ (reference sequence). CDR3 in DNA: TGTGCCAGCAGCTTAGGTACCAATTTGGCGCAGTATTTT. Translation: CASSLGTNLAQYF.

This clonotype showed up many times. This chain links TRBV20-1 with TRBJ2-7, with D unclear. V was cut by 0 bases and J by 2 bases, with 5 bases left in between. CDR3 length: 12 residues. Germline assignment: CDR1 DFQATT and CDR2 SNEGSKA (reference sequence). The CDR3 region has the DNA TGCAGTGCTAGAGATCACGCCTACGAGCAGTACTTC. It codes for CSARDHAYEQYF.

The genes are TRBV29-1 and TRBJ2-3; tentatively, D is TRBD1 (6 bases). Between the trimmed V and J ends, which lost 5 bases and 2 bases, there was a span of 17 bases. This CDR3 is built from 15 residues. Germline V CDR1 and CDR2: SQVTM, ANQGSEA. The CDR3 DNA reads TGCAGCGTTTGGGGACACCGCGACCTCACAGATACGCAGTATTTT. The encoded protein is CSVWGHRDLTDTQYF.

This clonotype has at least ten counts. The rearrangement uses TRBV6-2 or TRBV6-3 and TRBJ2-1; D unclear. V gave up 2 bases and J gave up 4 bases, with 12 bases separating them. CDR3 size: 15 residues. CDR1 is MNHEY, CDR2 SVGEGT, per germline. This CDR3 is CASSYERGEYNEQFF. For the CDR3, the DNA is TGTGCCAGCAGTTACGAGCGTGGGGAATACAATGAGCAGTTCTTC.

The chain carries TRBV2 and TRBJ1-1; D not resolved. The CDR3 has 13 amino acids. V gave up 6 bases and J gave up 7 bases, with 15 bases separating them. Germline CDR1 and CDR2: SNHLY and FYNNEI. CDR3 sequence: CASSPGSGVEAFF. The CDR3, as DNA: TGTGCCAGCAGCCCGGGGAGTGGGGTTGAAGCTTTCTTT.

The genes are TRBV6-5 and TRBJ1-2; TRBD1 aligns across 9 bases. This CDR3 has 18 amino acids. Germline V CDR1 and CDR2: MNHEY, SVGAGI. V trimming: 3 bases; J trimming: 4 bases; junction bases outside the gene matches: 15. The CDR3 spells CASSYRETGGLSLYGYTF. CDR3 sequence (DNA): TGTGCCAGCAGTTATAGGGAGACAGGGGGGCTTTCCCTCTATGGCTACACCTTC.

Many counts were recorded for this clonotype. This chain links TRBV3-1 with TRBJ2-5; D gene unclear. Per the germline V gene, CDR1 is LGHDT and CDR2 is YNNKEL (reference sequence). This CDR3 is built from 16 residues. V was trimmed by 0 bases and J by 4 bases, leaving 15 bases between them. CDR3 coding DNA: TGTGCCAGCAGCCAAGATCCCGTCCGACGGGCAGAGACCCAGTACTTC. It translates to CASSQDPVRRAETQYF.

This clonotype was found many times. This chain joins TRBV7-8 and TRBJ2-5; D gene uncertain. The V and J ends lost 3 bases and 1 base respectively, with 6 bases between them. Per germline, CDR1 SGHVS and CDR2 FQNEAQ. The CDR3 is 13 amino acids. CDR3 in DNA: TGTGCCAGCAGCTTTCAGCCCCAAGAGACCCAGTACTTC. Translated, it gives CASSFQPQETQYF.

This clonotype was recorded at least ten times. The chain uses TRBV11-2 and TRBJ2-5; the D is unclear. CDR1 and CDR2 (germline): SGHAT, FQNNGV. This CDR3 contains 14 residues. V was clipped by 3 bases and J by 1 base, with 9 bases between them. This chain's CDR3 is CASSFLTSQETQYF. Here the CDR3 DNA reads TGTGCCAGCAGCTTTTTGACCAGCCAAGAGACCCAGTACTTC.

Many counts were recorded for this clonotype. The V and J genes are TRBV28 and TRBJ1-5; D ambiguous. The CDR3 runs to 15 residues. CDR1 and CDR2 from the germline V gene are MDHEN and SYDVKM. Trimming took 10 bases from V and 3 from J, leaving 19 bases between them. CDR3: CATVPLLGVNQPQHF. In nucleotides, the CDR3 is TGTGCCACCGTCCCGCTTCTGGGAGTCAATCAGCCCCAGCATTTT.

A few counts support this clonotype. The chain uses TRBV7-8 and TRBJ1-2; 8 nucleotides agree with TRBD1. The CDR3 is 14 amino acids. Trimming at V came to 5 bases and at J to 8 bases, leaving 10 bases not matched to a gene. Germline V lookup: CDR1 SGHVS, CDR2 FQNEAQ. The CDR3 spells CASSPDRGSGGYTF. For the CDR3, the DNA is TGTGCCAGCAGCCCCGACAGGGGATCCGGGGGCTACACCTTC.

This clonotype was recorded a few times. V usage is TRBV28 and J usage is TRBJ1-2; 8 positions match TRBD1. Germline V gene lookup returns CDR1 MDHEN and CDR2 SYDVKM. V shed 10 bases, J shed 3 bases, and the junction held 7 bases outside the gene matches. CDR3 length equals 13 residues. The CDR3 is CAISDRGDYGYTF. The DNA of the CDR3 is TGTGCCATTAGTGACAGGGGCGACTATGGCTACACCTTC.

The V gene is TRBV18, the J gene TRBJ1-2, with D maybe TRBD1 (6 bases). This CDR3 spans 14 amino acids. The germline CDR1 and CDR2 sequences are KGHSH and LQKENI. Trimming shortened V by 0 bases and J by 6 bases, and 11 bases separated the two germline ends. This chain's CDR3 is CASSPPGTQNGYTF. CDR3 in DNA: TGTGCCAGCTCACCACCCGGGACACAAAATGGCTACACCTTC.

This clonotype was seen many times. The gene calls are TRBV28 and TRBJ1-2; the D is unclear. Germline lookup yields CDR1 MDHEN and CDR2 SYDVKM. Trimming removed 3 bases from V and 8 bases from J, with 10 bases in between. The CDR3 consists of 12 residues. The CDR3 spells CASSLPIYGYTF. CDR3 in DNA: TGTGCCAGCAGTTTGCCGATATACGGCTACACCTTC.

This clonotype has only a few counts. The chain employs TRBV20-1 and TRBJ2-7; D unclear. The CDR3 is 14 amino acids. The germline V gene encodes CDR1 DFQATT and CDR2 SNEGSKA (reference sequence). The germline V and J ends were trimmed by 2 bases and 1 base, with 12 bases remaining between them. CDR3 in amino acids: CSARTQFDSYEQYF. CDR3 DNA sequence: TGCAGTGCTAGAACACAGTTCGATTCCTACGAGCAGTACTTC.